This entry lists 27 T cell receptor beta chains sequenced from one sample in a study of blood T cell repertoires in COVID-19. Sequencing was performed with immunoSEQ multiplex PCR; in TCRdb, only in-frame clones are kept and a portion is missing. The sample shows just over 650,000 clones, 80% to 90% of them seen only once. Sequencing was carried out using peripheral blood. The receptors shown here come from a woman aged 18-29 years with acute or convalescent COVID-19.

The chain employs TRBV28 and TRBJ1-1, with 8 bases fitting TRBD1. The V segment lost 6 bases and the J segment 1 base; nucleotides outside the gene matches: 4. The germline V gene has CDR1 MDHEN and CDR2 SYDVKM. This CDR3 spans 14 amino acids. The CDR3 loop reads CASSRTGWNTEAFF. The CDR3 region has the DNA TGTGCCAGCAGCAGGACAGGGTGGAACACTGAAGCTTTCTTT.

This chain joins TRBV3-1 (or the pseudogene TRBV3-2) and TRBJ1-1; no definite D call. CDR1 is LGHDT and CDR2 is YNNKEL in the germline V gene (reference sequence). The V end lost 1 base, the J end lost 4 bases, and 19 bases lay between the germline ends. The CDR3 covers 17 residues. Here the CDR3 DNA reads TGTGCCAGCAGCCAAGGTGCCCGGGGAGCCCTGGGCACTGAAGCTTTCTTT. This codes for CASSQGARGALGTEAFF.

The CDR3 sequence is CASSRTHLRVGSYEQYF. The DNA for the CDR3 is TGTGCCAGCAGTCGCACCCACCTCAGGGTTGGGTCCTACGAGCAGTACTTC. This chain uses TRBV7-6 with TRBJ2-7; a weak D match, TRBD1 (5 bases). There are 17 residues in the CDR3. Germline CDR1 SGHVS, CDR2 FNYEAQ. Deletions cut 6 bases from V and 1 base from J, with 22 bases between.

The rearrangement links TRBV18 to TRBJ1-5; no reliable D call. CDR1 and CDR2 (germline): KGHSH, LQKENI. V lost 0 bases and J lost 6, with 12 bases in between. The CDR3 is made up of 15 amino acids. CDR3 sequence reads: CASSPPGGHLQPQHF. CDR3 DNA: TGTGCCAGCTCACCACCGGGTGGGCACCTTCAGCCCCAGCATTTT.

Only one count was recorded for this clone. This rearrangement joins TRBV9 to TRBJ2-1; 8 bases agree with TRBD2. The J segment lost 2 bases and the V segment lost 0 bases, leaving 7 bases of the junction unmatched. This CDR3 spans 17 amino acids. Germline CDR1 and CDR2: SGDLS and YYNGEE. The DNA for the CDR3 is TGTGCCAGCAGCGTAGCCGGGCGGGGGGCTACCTACAATGAGCAGTTCTTC. This codes for CASSVAGRGATYNEQFF.

The chain is built from TRBV6-5 and TRBJ1-4; D possibly corresponds to TRBD1 (5 bases). Looked up from germline, CDR1 is MNHEY and CDR2 is SVGAGI. The CDR3 covers 15 residues. Trimming removed 5 bases at V and 4 bases at J, with 14 bases between. CDR3 protein: CASSRAGGGNEKLFF. For the CDR3, the DNA is TGTGCCAGCAGTCGCGCGGGGGGGGGTAATGAAAAACTGTTTTTT.

The chain links TRBV7-2 to TRBJ1-2; D is possibly TRBD1 (6 bases). Germline values: CDR1 SGHTA, CDR2 FQGNSA. V lost 5 bases and J lost 2, with 12 bases in between. This CDR3 spans 14 amino acids. DNA for the CDR3: TGTGCCAGCAGCCTGGACAGTCTAAACTATGGCTACACCTTC. Residues: CASSLDSLNYGYTF.

The DNA for the CDR3 is TGTGCCAGCAGCTTAGTGGCCGGGGGGGCCTCCTACGAGCAGTACTTC. It is translated as CASSLVAGGASYEQYF. The chain employs TRBV7-9 and TRBJ2-7, with 8 bases fitting TRBD2. From germline, CDR1 is SEHNR and CDR2 FQNEAQ (reference sequence). With V trimmed by 1 base and J by 0 bases, 5 bases remained unmatched. The CDR3 has 16 residues.

The J gene is TRBJ1-2, the V gene TRBV30, with 10 bases aligning to TRBD1. This CDR3 comprises 12 residues. From germline, CDR1 is GTSNPN and CDR2 SVGIG (reference sequence). This CDR3 reads CAGDRGNYGYTF. The CDR3 bases are TGTGCTGGGGACAGGGGAAACTATGGCTACACCTTC.

The J gene is TRBJ2-1, the V gene TRBV19; D call uncertain. Germline-derived CDR1 and CDR2 are LNHDA and SQIVND (reference sequence). This CDR3 has 15 residues. Trimming shortened V by 5 bases and J by 0 bases, and 11 bases separated the two germline ends. The CDR3, as DNA: TGTGCCAGTAGTGTCCGTCACTACTCCTACAATGAGCAGTTCTTC. Its translation is CASSVRHYSYNEQFF.

This clone was counted between two and nine times. The J gene is TRBJ1-6, the V gene TRBV3-1 (or the pseudogene TRBV3-2), with TRBD1 as a possible D gene (5 bases). The ends were cut back, 4 bases at V and 4 bases at J, with 14 bases in the middle. Germline CDR1 is LGHDT and CDR2 is YNNKEL (reference sequence). The CDR3 covers 16 residues. Here the CDR3 DNA reads TGTGCCAGCAGCCTCCGGGACTCCCGATATAATTCACCCCTCCACTTT. Translated: CASSLRDSRYNSPLHF.

The chain recombines TRBV19 with TRBJ2-7, with 9 bases aligning to TRBD1. The junction had 2 bases not matched to a gene; V was cut back by 4 bases and J by 1 base. Germline values: CDR1 LNHDA, CDR2 SQIVND (reference sequence). The CDR3 loop spans 14 amino acids. The CDR3: CASSTGTGSYEQYF. DNA for the CDR3: TGTGCCAGTAGTACCGGGACAGGGTCCTACGAGCAGTACTTC. The variable domain in full, completed from reference TRBV19 and TRBJ2-7, reads DGGITQSPKYLFRKEGQNVTLSCEQNLNHDAMYWYRQDPGQGLRLIYYSQIVNDFQKGDIAEGYSVSREKKESFPLTVTSAQKNPTAFYLCASSTGTGSYEQYFGPGTRLTVT.

The rearrangement links TRBV7-9 to TRBJ2-7; 9 positions agree with TRBD1. The germline gives CDR1 SEHNR, CDR2 FQNEAQ (reference sequence). The CDR3 contains 15 residues. Trimming took 6 bases from V and 2 from J; bases not matched to a gene: 8. CDR3 sequence (DNA): TGTGCCAGCAGGGCACGGGGACAGGGTCCCTACGAGCAGTACTTC. It encodes CASRARGQGPYEQYF.

The chain joins TRBV18 to TRBJ1-5; 8 nucleotides line up with TRBD1. V shed 6 bases, J shed 1 base, and the junction held 5 bases outside the gene matches. From germline, CDR1 is KGHSH and CDR2 LQKENI. CDR3 length equals 15 residues. CDR3: CASSATGASNQPQHF. The CDR3 DNA reads TGTGCCAGCTCCGCGACAGGGGCCAGCAATCAGCCCCAGCATTTT.

In DNA, the CDR3 is TGTGCCAGCAGCAGCCTTAGCGGGGGGGTCCAAGAGACCCAGTACTTC. As protein: CASSSLSGGVQETQYF. The chain carries TRBV13 and TRBJ2-5; 11 bases align to TRBD2. Germline V gene data show CDR1 as PRHDT and CDR2 as FYEKMQ (reference sequence). J gave up 1 base and V 5 bases, and 6 bases lay outside the gene matches. This CDR3 has 16 amino acids.

V gene TRBV11-2 combines with J gene TRBJ1-1; TRBD1 might be the D (5 bases). With 5 bases removed from V and 6 bases from J, the gap between germline ends came to 7 bases. The CDR3 length is 11 residues. Germline values: CDR1 SGHAT, CDR2 FQNNGV. CDR3 bases: TGTGCCAGCAGCCGGGGGGCTGAAGCTTTCTTT. Translation gives CASSRGAEAFF.

Worth noting for this clone: This CDR3 fails to terminate in the conserved phenylalanine or tryptophan, so it likely reflects a read error. No DNA is shown, since the ends of the CDR3 on it are uncertain; the CDR3 is the one TCRdb lists. This sequence joins TRBV5-6 and TRBJ1-1. Per the germline V gene, CDR1 is SGHDT and CDR2 is YYEEEE. 13 amino acids form the CDR3, both terminal residues included. This CDR3 reads CASSPSGSPTLSY.

The genes are TRBV7-3 and TRBJ2-2; TRBD1 aligns across 8 bases. CDR3 length: 19 residues. Trimming cost V 0 bases and J 6 bases; bases outside gene matches: 15. CDR1 is SGHTA and CDR2 is FQGTGA in the germline V gene. CDR3 sequence (DNA): TGTGCCAGCAGCTTAACGGGACTTGGACAGGGCAAAGGGGCCGGGGAGCTGTTTTTT. Encoded protein: CASSLTGLGQGKGAGELFF.

The chain has TRBV30 and TRBJ1-4; 9 bases agree with TRBD1. Trimming at V came to 2 bases and at J to 7 bases, leaving 5 bases not matched to a gene. This CDR3 is built from 14 residues. Germline V gene data show CDR1 as GTSNPN and CDR2 as SVGIG (reference sequence). CDR3 nucleotide sequence: TGTGCCTGGAGTCGGACAGGGGCTGTTGAAAAACTGTTTTTT. This encodes CAWSRTGAVEKLFF.

This chain links TRBV18 with TRBJ1-5; 9 bases match TRBD1. The CDR3 is 16 residues long. Trimming at V came to 3 bases and at J to 4 bases, leaving 7 bases not matched to a gene. CDR1 KGHSH and CDR2 LQKENI come from the germline V gene. CDR3 bases: TGTGCCAGCTCACCGGTAGAGACAGGGGGAAATCAGCCCCAGCATTTT. Protein product: CASSPVETGGNQPQHF.

Details on this clone: Other DNA variants within this sample encode the same CDR3. J is TRBJ1-1 and V is TRBV7-9; D call uncertain. V was clipped by 5 bases and J by 2 bases, with 12 bases between them. Germline V gene sequence: CDR1 SEHNR, CDR2 FQNEAQ (reference sequence). This CDR3 has 14 amino acids. The CDR3 sequence: CASSLTGINTEAFF. For the CDR3, the DNA is TGTGCCAGCAGCCTGACCGGGATTAACACTGAAGCTTTCTTT. Together with reference TRBV7-9 and TRBJ1-1, the CDR3 gives the full variable domain: DTGVSQNPRHKITKRGQNVTFRCDPISEHNRLYWYRQTLGQGPEFLTYFQNEAQLEKSRLLSDRFSAERPKGSFSTLEIQRTEQGDSAMYLCASSLTGINTEAFFGQGTRLTVV.

The rearrangement links TRBV28 to TRBJ1-1, with a possible D match to TRBD1 (5 bases). CDR1 and CDR2 (germline): MDHEN, SYDVKM. V gave up 8 bases and J gave up 2 bases, with 12 bases separating them. The length of the CDR3 is 13 residues. Here the CDR3 DNA reads TGTGCCAGCTCGGGCGGGGGAAACACTGAAGCTTTCTTT. The encoded protein is CASSGGGNTEAFF.

The rearrangement joins TRBV20-1 to TRBJ2-1, with 9 positions matching TRBD2. The V gene's germline CDR1 is DFQATT and CDR2 SNEGSKA (reference sequence). The CDR3 spans 14 residues. J was trimmed by 4 bases and V by 3 bases; bases with no gene match: 4. The CDR3 coding sequence is TGCAGTGCTAGTTTTAGCGGGGGTTACAATGAGCAGTTCTTC. Its translation is CSASFSGGYNEQFF.

The rearrangement uses TRBV30 and TRBJ2-3, with TRBD2 matching 8 bases. Germline-derived CDR1 and CDR2 are GTSNPN and SVGIG (reference sequence). This CDR3 has 16 residues. Losses at the gene ends were 2 bases for V and 4 bases for J; bases not matched to a gene: 11. The chain's CDR3 is CAWSMGSGGGSDTQYF. The CDR3 DNA reads as TGTGCCTGGAGTATGGGAAGCGGGGGTGGGTCAGATACGCAGTATTTT.

The chain employs TRBV2 and TRBJ1-2, with D unclear. This CDR3 has 13 amino acids. The V end was cut by 6 bases, the J end by 3 bases, with 11 bases between. Germline lookup yields CDR1 SNHLY and CDR2 FYNNEI. CDR3 sequence: CASRSLGYYGYTF. CDR3 sequence (DNA): TGTGCCAGCAGGTCCCTTGGCTACTATGGCTACACCTTC.

The chain is built from TRBV6-5 and TRBJ1-2; D unresolved. Trimming stripped 5 bases from V and 8 bases from J, with 15 bases between. Germline-derived CDR1 and CDR2 are MNHEY and SVGAGI. The CDR3 contains 13 residues. The CDR3 coding sequence is TGTGCCAGCAGTCCTTTAGACACCTGGGGCTACACCTTC. This translates into CASSPLDTWGYTF.

The chain employs TRBV9 and TRBJ1-5, with TRBD1 matching 9 bases. This CDR3 region has 15 residues. Per germline, CDR1 SGDLS and CDR2 YYNGEE. J gave up 4 bases and V 3 bases, and 5 bases lay outside the gene matches. CDR3 protein: CASSATGGGNQPQHF. CDR3 nucleotides: TGTGCCAGCAGCGCCACAGGGGGCGGGAATCAGCCCCAGCATTTT.